This is a list of T cell receptor beta chains from one sample in a study of blood T cell repertoires in COVID-19. Sequencing used immunoSEQ multiplex PCR; TCRdb keeps in-frame clones, though not all of them. This table has about 19,000 clones, 87% appearing once. The sequenced material came from peripheral blood. All receptors derive from a human donor in a cohort sampled during active COVID-19. The donor label of this sample is uncertain. The CDR3 runs from the conserved cysteine through the conserved F or W. Each record gives: D gene, CDR3 length, V gene, J gene, clone size, CDR3 protein, CDR3 DNA. A D gene is named only where the DNA matches it firmly. Clone size is not always given. Where it is, it says once, few, many or a class for expanded clones.

.	16	TRBV24-1	TRBJ2-2	.	CATSEGMWQGTGELFF	TGTGCCACCAGTGAGGGTATGTGGCAGGGGACCGGGGAGCTGTTTTTT
.	14	TRBV7-9	TRBJ1-5	.	CASSLAGGNQPQHF	TGTGCCAGCAGCTTGGCAGGGGGCAATCAGCCCCAGCATTTT
.	11	TRBV20-1	TRBJ2-7	.	CSASDTYEQYF	TGCAGTGCTAGTGACACCTACGAGCAGTACTTC
TRBD1	13	TRBV10-3	TRBJ2-7	.	CAISGQGAQEQYF	TGTGCCATTTCCGGACAGGGGGCGCAAGAGCAGTACTTC
.	16	TRBV19	TRBJ2-1	.	CASSIVERFSYNEQFF	TGTGCCAGTAGTATAGTGGAGCGTTTCTCCTACAATGAGCAGTTCTTC
.	14	TRBV19	TRBJ2-7	.	CASSIGGSPYEQYF	TGTGCCAGTAGTATCGGGGGTTCACCCTACGAGCAGTACTTC
TRBD1	15	TRBV9	TRBJ1-1	.	CASSLQGATNSEAFF	TGTGCCAGCAGCCTACAGGGGGCCACAAATTCTGAAGCTTTCTTT
.	13	TRBV27	TRBJ2-5	once	CASSQTGQETQYF	TGTGCCAGCAGTCAGACAGGACAAGAGACCCAGTACTTC
TRBD1	14	TRBV11-2	TRBJ1-6	few	CASTPGQFNSPLHF	TGTGCCAGCACCCCGGGACAGTTTAATTCACCCCTCCACTTT
TRBD1	16	TRBV5-4	TRBJ2-5	once	CASTKRAQGPQETQYF	TGTGCCAGCACCAAGAGGGCACAGGGGCCTCAAGAGACCCAGTACTTC
.	15	TRBV2	TRBJ2-1	.	CASSFERTAYNEQFF	TGTGCCAGCAGTTTTGAACGGACTGCCTACAATGAGCAGTTCTTC
TRBD2	16	TRBV6-6	TRBJ2-3	.	CASSYVAGVRADTQYF	TGTGCCAGCAGTTACGTAGCGGGAGTGAGGGCAGATACGCAGTATTTT
TRBD1	17	TRBV18	TRBJ1-5	once	CASSPRNGTGSNQPQHF	TGTGCCAGCTCACCACGGAACGGGACAGGTAGCAATCAGCCCCAGCATTTT
TRBD1	16	TRBV5-5	TRBJ2-5	.	CASSQGQGVYGETQYF	TGTGCCAGCAGCCAAGGACAGGGGGTGTATGGAGAGACCCAGTACTTC
TRBD2	16	TRBV24-1	TRBJ2-1	.	CATSDSRLAGVDEQFF	TGTGCCACCAGTGATTCAAGGCTAGCGGGAGTGGATGAGCAGTTCTTC
.	14	TRBV2	TRBJ1-5	.	CASSGGRGNQPQHF	TGTGCCAGCAGTGGGGGGCGGGGCAATCAGCCCCAGCATTTT
.	14	TRBV5-4	TRBJ2-5	once	CASSLASAEETQYF	TGTGCCAGCAGCTTGGCCAGTGCGGAAGAGACCCAGTACTTC
TRBD1	14	TRBV5-5	TRBJ1-5	.	CASSQGQLSQPQHF	TGTGCCAGCAGCCAGGGACAGCTTTCCCAGCCCCAGCATTTT
TRBD2	14	TRBV30	TRBJ2-7	.	CAWSSRLAGAPDYF	TGTGCCTGGAGTTCCCGACTAGCGGGGGCTCCTGACTACTTC